This is a list of T cell receptor beta chains from one sample in a study of blood T cell repertoires in COVID-19. Sequenced by immunoSEQ multiplex PCR; TCRdb stores in-frame clones only, minus some. The sample yields about 120,000 clones, 55% to 75% seen once. The sample comprised peripheral blood. Source of these receptors: a human donor with acute or convalescent COVID-19. The donor label of this sample is uncertain. CDR3s include the opening cysteine and the closing phenylalanine or tryptophan. The D gene is left open where the match is weak. The size of a clone is reported for some rows only, either as once, few or many, or as a class for expanded clones.

CDR3	DNA	V	size	J	D	length
CASSLLGALTEAFF	TGTGCCAGCAGTTTATTGGGGGCCCTTACTGAAGCTTTCTTT	TRBV28	.	TRBJ1-1	.	14
CASSYGGQGAVDTIYF	TGTGCCAGCAGTTACGGGGGACAGGGGGCCGTGGACACCATATATTTT	TRBV6-6	.	TRBJ1-3	TRBD1	16
CASNRGDTGELFF	TGTGCCAGTAACAGGGGTGACACCGGGGAGCTGTTTTTT	TRBV19	few	TRBJ2-2	TRBD1	13
CASSDLAGRNNEQFF	TGTGCCAGCTCAGATCTAGCGGGGAGGAACAATGAGCAGTTCTTC	TRBV18	once	TRBJ2-1	TRBD2	15
CASSPDRGPNEKLFF	TGTGCCAGCTCACCGGACAGGGGGCCTAATGAAAAACTGTTTTTT	TRBV18	.	TRBJ1-4	TRBD1	15
CASSPDRDSPLHF	TGTGCCAGTAGCCCGGACAGGGATTCACCCCTCCACTTT	TRBV19	.	TRBJ1-6	TRBD1	13
CASSPGQENSPLHF	TGCGCCAGCAGCCCGGGACAGGAGAATTCACCCCTCCACTTT	TRBV5-1	.	TRBJ1-6	TRBD1	14
CASSATGGEKLFF	TGTGCCAGCAGTGCGACAGGGGGAGAAAAACTGTTTTTT	TRBV2	.	TRBJ1-4	TRBD1	13
CASSPQRGALAKNIQYF	TGTGCCAGCAGTCCTCAGCGGGGGGCCTTAGCCAAAAACATTCAGTACTTC	TRBV28	once	TRBJ2-4	TRBD2	17
CASSYSGQGAYEQYF	TGTGCCAGCAGTTACTCCGGGCAGGGGGCCTACGAGCAGTACTTC	TRBV6-5	.	TRBJ2-7	TRBD1	15
CAWSPHRQAVNEKLFF	TGTGCCTGGAGTCCTCACAGACAGGCAGTTAATGAAAAACTGTTTTTT	TRBV30	.	TRBJ1-4	.	16
CASSLLAGTQETQYF	TGTGCCAGCAGTTTACTAGCGGGGACCCAAGAGACCCAGTACTTC	TRBV28	.	TRBJ2-5	TRBD2	15
CASSRQVDNEKLFF	TGTGCCAGCTCACGACAGGTGGATAATGAAAAACTGTTTTTT	TRBV18	.	TRBJ1-4	.	14
CASSIRTGTYQETQYF	TGTGCCAGTAGTATCAGGACAGGAACGTACCAAGAGACCCAGTACTTC	TRBV19	few	TRBJ2-5	TRBD1	16
CASKRGARNTEAFF	TGTGCCAGCAAAAGGGGCGCGAGGAACACTGAAGCTTTCTTT	TRBV6-5	.	TRBJ1-1	.	14
CASSSTSGGARETQYF	TGTGCCAGCAGCTCAACTAGCGGGGGGGCCCGGGAGACCCAGTACTTC	TRBV5-5	once	TRBJ2-5	TRBD2	16
CASSQAETDTYGYTF	TGTGCCAGCAGCCAAGCGGAAACAGACACCTATGGCTACACCTTC	TRBV4-2	.	TRBJ1-2	.	15
CASQVDSLGQTYEQYF	TGTGCCAGCCAGGTGGACAGCCTGGGACAAACCTACGAGCAGTACTTC	TRBV7-8	.	TRBJ2-7	.	16
CASSFLGRGRLGGYTF	TGTGCCAGCAGTTTCCTCGGCAGGGGGCGGCTAGGAGGCTACACCTTC	TRBV6-2/TRBV6-3	many	TRBJ1-2	TRBD1	16
CASSKLYLAGGHGGETQYF	TGTGCCAGCTCAAAGCTATACCTAGCGGGGGGCCACGGCGGGGAAACCCAGTACTTC	TRBV28	once	TRBJ2-5	TRBD2	19
CASSPGQHIYF	TGTGCCAGCAGCCCCGGACAGCACATATATTTT	TRBV12-3/TRBV12-4	.	TRBJ1-3	.	11
CASTKDRGATNTGELFF	TGTGCCAGCACCAAGGACAGGGGGGCCACGAACACCGGGGAGCTGTTTTTT	TRBV27	few	TRBJ2-2	TRBD1	17
CASSWGEGQPQHF	TGTGCCAGCAGCTGGGGGGAGGGTCAGCCCCAGCATTTT	TRBV6-5	.	TRBJ1-5	.	13
CASSLSGGSYNEQFF	TGTGCCAGCAGCTTGTCAGGGGGATCCTACAATGAGCAGTTCTTC	TRBV5-4	.	TRBJ2-1	TRBD1	15
CASSFRRGRGTEAFF	TGTGCCAGCAGTTTTCGCAGGGGCCGGGGCACTGAAGCTTTCTTT	TRBV28	.	TRBJ1-1	.	15
CSVVTGTGGSYEQYF	TGCAGCGTCGTAACCGGGACAGGGGGCTCCTACGAGCAGTACTTC	TRBV29-1	once	TRBJ2-7	TRBD1	15
CASSLNYRDTQYF	TGTGCCAGCTCACTTAATTACAGAGATACGCAGTATTTT	TRBV18	.	TRBJ2-3	.	13
CASSVERGQAFF	TGTGCCAGCAGCGTAGAAAGGGGGCAGGCTTTCTTT	TRBV9	once	TRBJ1-1	TRBD1	12
CASTEELAKNIQYF	TGTGCCAGCACCGAAGAGTTAGCCAAAAACATTCAGTACTTC	TRBV2	.	TRBJ2-4	.	14
CASSIDRRYGYTF	TGTGCCAGTAGTATAGATCGGAGGTATGGCTACACCTTC	TRBV19	.	TRBJ1-2	.	13
CASSSGTGEPQHF	TGCGCCAGCAGCTCCGGGACAGGGGAGCCCCAGCATTTT	TRBV5-1	.	TRBJ1-5	TRBD1	13
CASSLSLPLAGDDTQYF	TGTGCCAGCAGCCTAAGCCTTCCGCTAGCGGGGGATGATACGCAGTATTTT	TRBV4-2	.	TRBJ2-3	TRBD2	17
CASSLRGTVLNQPQHF	TGTGCCAGCAGCCTACGGGGGACAGTACTCAATCAGCCCCAGCATTTT	TRBV7-2	.	TRBJ1-5	TRBD1	16
CAWNNGGAGEQFF	TGTGCCTGGAATAATGGAGGGGCGGGGGAGCAGTTCTTC	TRBV30	few	TRBJ2-1	.	13
CASSLYLTSTAGAFF	TGTGCCAGCAGCCTTTATCTGACGTCGACAGCCGGGGCTTTCTTT	TRBV3-1/TRBV3-2	.	TRBJ1-1	.	15
CATRDRRGTNEKLFF	TGTGCCACCAGGGACCGTAGGGGAACTAATGAAAAACTGTTTTTT	TRBV15	.	TRBJ1-4	.	15
CASSFRGAQANYGYTF	TGTGCCAGCAGCTTTCGGGGGGCCCAAGCTAACTATGGCTACACCTTC	TRBV5-8	once	TRBJ1-2	.	16
CASSLVGGSYEQYF	TGTGCCAGCAGCTTGGTGGGGGGGTCCTACGAGCAGTACTTC	TRBV5-5	.	TRBJ2-7	TRBD2	14
CASSRGLGNTIYF	TGTGCCAGCAGTCGGGGATTAGGAAACACCATATATTTT	TRBV11-2	.	TRBJ1-3	.	13
CASSQDLNYGYTF	TGCGCCAGCAGCCAAGATCTTAACTATGGCTACACCTTC	TRBV4-1	.	TRBJ1-2	.	13